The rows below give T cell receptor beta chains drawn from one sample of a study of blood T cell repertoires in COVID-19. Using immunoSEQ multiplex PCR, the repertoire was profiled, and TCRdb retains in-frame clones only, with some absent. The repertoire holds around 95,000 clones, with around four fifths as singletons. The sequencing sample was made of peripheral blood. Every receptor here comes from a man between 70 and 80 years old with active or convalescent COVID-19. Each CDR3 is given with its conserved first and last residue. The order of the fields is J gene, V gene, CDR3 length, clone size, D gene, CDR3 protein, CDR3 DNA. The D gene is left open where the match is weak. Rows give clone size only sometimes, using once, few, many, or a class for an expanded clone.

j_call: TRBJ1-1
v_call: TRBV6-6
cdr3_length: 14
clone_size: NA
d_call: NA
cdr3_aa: CASSFTEVNSEAFF
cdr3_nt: TGTGCCAGCAGTTTTACCGAGGTAAACTCTGAAGCTTTCTTT

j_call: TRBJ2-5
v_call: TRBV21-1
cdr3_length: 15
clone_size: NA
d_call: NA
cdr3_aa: CASSKTYGTEETQYF
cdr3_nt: TGTGCCAGCAGCAAAACATACGGGACAGAAGAGACCCAGTACTTC

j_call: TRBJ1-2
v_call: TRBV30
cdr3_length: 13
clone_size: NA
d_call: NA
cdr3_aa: CAWSASAGRGYTF
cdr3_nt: TGTGCCTGGAGCGCCTCGGCAGGCAGAGGCTACACCTTC

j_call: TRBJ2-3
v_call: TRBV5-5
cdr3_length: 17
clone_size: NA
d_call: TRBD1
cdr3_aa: CASSPLSTGSTTDTQYF
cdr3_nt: TGTGCCAGCAGCCCGTTGTCGACAGGGTCGACCACAGATACGCAGTATTTT

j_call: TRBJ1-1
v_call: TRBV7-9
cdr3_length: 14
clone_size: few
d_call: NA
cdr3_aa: CASSFRGSVTEAFF
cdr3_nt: TGTGCCAGCAGCTTCCGGGGTAGCGTAACTGAAGCTTTCTTT

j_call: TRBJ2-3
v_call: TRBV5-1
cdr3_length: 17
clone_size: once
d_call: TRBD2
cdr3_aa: CASSGGLAGVFTDTQYF
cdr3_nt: TGCGCCAGCAGCGGCGGACTAGCGGGAGTTTTCACAGATACGCAGTATTTT

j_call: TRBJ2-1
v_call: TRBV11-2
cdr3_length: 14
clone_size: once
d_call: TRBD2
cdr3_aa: CASSFSGGRNEQFF
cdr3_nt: TGTGCCAGCAGCTTTAGCGGGGGGCGCAATGAGCAGTTCTTC

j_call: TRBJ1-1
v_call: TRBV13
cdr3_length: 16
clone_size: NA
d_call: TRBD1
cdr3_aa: CASSSTGGLMNTEAFF
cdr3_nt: TGTGCCAGCAGCTCAACAGGGGGCTTAATGAACACTGAAGCTTTCTTT

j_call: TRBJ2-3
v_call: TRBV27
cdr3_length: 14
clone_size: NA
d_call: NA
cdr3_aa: CASSFGRASDTQYF
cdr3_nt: TGTGCCAGCAGTTTCGGCAGGGCTTCAGATACGCAGTATTTT

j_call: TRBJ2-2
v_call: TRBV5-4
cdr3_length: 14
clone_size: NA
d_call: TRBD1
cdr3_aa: CASSPDRVAGELFF
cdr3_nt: TGTGCCAGCAGCCCTGACAGGGTTGCCGGGGAGCTGTTTTTT

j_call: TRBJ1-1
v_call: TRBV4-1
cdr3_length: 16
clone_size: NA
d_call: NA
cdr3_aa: CASSQGWGGKKTEAFF
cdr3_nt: TGCGCCAGCAGCCAGGGGTGGGGAGGGAAAAAGACTGAAGCTTTCTTT